These 23 T cell receptor beta chains came from one sample sequenced in a study of blood T cell repertoires in COVID-19 (dated by TCRdb to the early 2020s). Preparation of the library involved the immunoSEQ multiplex PCR assay. The clones in this table, taken by TCRdb from immuneACCESS, are in-frame only. Not every clone is retained; where verified, under half of the shortfall comes from an unresolved V gene, and the cause of the rest is unknown. The sample table shows just under 250,000 clones, and 70% to 90% are seen once. The ten largest clonotypes hold just over 3% of the sample. Sample: peripheral blood. The receptors come from a woman aged 25 to 45 who had recovered from COVID-19.

V and J are TRBV19 and TRBJ1-5, with 9 bases lining up with TRBD1. The CDR3 sequence is 16 residues long. V was pared by 4 bases and J by 5 bases, with 9 bases of the junction left unmatched. Germline-derived CDR1 and CDR2 are LNHDA and SQIVND (reference sequence). The CDR3 loop reads CASSTQTGGVYQPQHF. The CDR3 DNA sequence: TGTGCCAGTAGTACTCAGACAGGGGGGGTTTATCAGCCCCAGCATTTT.

V gene TRBV5-1 combines with J gene TRBJ2-1, with D possibly being TRBD2 (5 bases). Germline values: CDR1 SGHRS, CDR2 YFSETQ. V was pared by 4 bases and J by 9 bases, with 14 bases between. This CDR3 is built from 13 residues. CDR3 region: CASSRVREGEQFF. In DNA, the CDR3 is TGCGCCAGCAGCAGGGTAAGAGAGGGTGAGCAGTTCTTC.

The rearrangement joins TRBV11-1 to TRBJ2-1; 11 positions match TRBD2. The germline V gene encodes CDR1 SGHAT and CDR2 FQDESV (reference sequence). Trimming took 7 bases from V and 7 from J; bases not matched to a gene: 9. The CDR3 covers 15 residues. The DNA for the CDR3 is TGTGCCAGCAACAAGTTAGCGGGGGGGCTTAATGAGCAGTTCTTC. Residues: CASNKLAGGLNEQFF.

The CDR3 spells CASSLDRTNEKLFF. CDR3 DNA sequence: TGTGCCAGCAGCTTGGACAGGACTAATGAAAAACTGTTTTTT. V and J are TRBV5-4 and TRBJ1-4; possibly TRBD1 for D (5 bases). The V end lost 0 bases, the J end lost 2 bases, and 5 bases lay between the germline ends. There are 14 residues in the CDR3. Germline values: CDR1 SGHNT, CDR2 YYREEE (reference sequence).

The chain links TRBV30 to TRBJ2-2, with D uncertain. The germline V gene encodes CDR1 GTSNPN and CDR2 SVGIG (reference sequence). V shed 1 base and J shed 6 bases, with 3 bases lying between them. The CDR3 contains 11 residues. In DNA form, the CDR3 reads TGTGCCTGGAGTGGGCCCGGGGAGCTGTTTTTT. Translating gives CAWSGPGELFF. The full variable domain, rest sourced from reference TRBV30 and TRBJ2-2, is SQTIHQWPATLVQPVGSPLSLECTVEGTSNPNLYWYRQAAGRGLQLLFYSVGIGQISSEVPQNLSASRPQDRQFILSSKKLLLSDSGFYLCAWSGPGELFFGEGSRLTVL.

This chain joins TRBV5-6 and TRBJ1-4, with D perhaps matching TRBD1 (6 bases). Deletions cut 4 bases from V and 8 bases from J, with 18 bases between. Germline V lookup: CDR1 SGHDT, CDR2 YYEEEE. The CDR3 loop spans 15 amino acids. CDR3 coding DNA: TGTGCCAGCAGCCTCATGGCGGGGGGCGGAGAAAAACTGTTTTTT. Translated, it gives CASSLMAGGGEKLFF.

The chain joins TRBV6-1 to TRBJ2-3, with D uncertain. This CDR3 region has 15 residues. Germline CDR1 reads MNHNS; CDR2 reads SASEGT. V shed 1 base and J shed 2 bases, with 10 bases lying between them. For the CDR3, the DNA is TGTGCCAGCAGTGAAGTCAGAGGTTACACAGATACGCAGTATTTT. This translates into CASSEVRGYTDTQYF.

The rearrangement joins TRBV28 to TRBJ1-2, with D hard to call. The CDR3 has 12 amino acids. Trimming shortened V by 1 base and J by 8 bases, and 8 bases separated the two germline ends. CDR1 MDHEN and CDR2 SYDVKM come from the germline V gene. DNA of the CDR3: TGTGCCAGCAGTTTATCGAGTTTGGGCTACACCTTC. Residues: CASSLSSLGYTF.

Ten or more counts support this clone. The J gene is TRBJ2-7, the V gene TRBV6-5, with D hard to call. V lost 0 bases and J lost 5, with 8 bases in between. The V gene's germline CDR1 is MNHEY and CDR2 SVGAGI. The CDR3 contains 13 residues. CDR3: CASSYSSGNEQYF. The CDR3 coding sequence is TGTGCCAGCAGTTACTCCTCAGGTAACGAGCAGTACTTC.

The chain links TRBV2 to TRBJ1-2; TRBD1 agrees at 7 bases. This CDR3 region has 15 residues. The junction had 8 bases not matched to a gene; V was cut back by 3 bases and J by 4 bases. The germline V gene encodes CDR1 SNHLY and CDR2 FYNNEI. CDR3 sequence (DNA): TGTGCCAGCAGTGACGCCAACAGGGGCTCCTATGGCTACACCTTC. Encoded protein: CASSDANRGSYGYTF.

The genes are TRBV7-3 and TRBJ2-2; a weak D match, TRBD1 (5 bases). V shed 2 bases and J shed 6 bases, with 13 bases lying between them. Germline lookup yields CDR1 SGHTA and CDR2 FQGTGA. The CDR3 totals 15 residues. The CDR3 sequence: CASSLWQGSAGELFF. In DNA form, the CDR3 reads TGTGCCAGCAGCTTATGGCAGGGTTCAGCCGGGGAGCTGTTTTTT.

The gene calls are TRBV4-1 and TRBJ1-2; 10 bases map to TRBD1. Germline assignment: CDR1 MGHRA and CDR2 YSYEKL. The CDR3 contains 15 residues. The junction had 1 base not matched to a gene; V was cut back by 1 base and J by 2 bases. The CDR3 region is CASSQVGQGNYGYTF. CDR3 DNA sequence: TGCGCCAGCAGCCAAGTGGGACAGGGGAACTATGGCTACACCTTC.

The chain recombines TRBV7-9 with TRBJ2-6; D perhaps matches TRBD1 (5 bases). Per the germline V gene, CDR1 is SEHNR and CDR2 is FQNEAQ (reference sequence). The V end lost 9 bases, the J end lost 0 bases, and 18 bases lay between the germline ends. The CDR3 spans 17 residues. The CDR3 nucleotides read TGTGCCAGAACTGGAGCAGGGCCTGCCTCTGGGGCCAACGTCCTGACTTTC. Its translation: CARTGAGPASGANVLTF.

The chain is built from TRBV16 and TRBJ1-5; D is uncertain. Trimming stripped 4 bases from V and 5 bases from J, with 12 bases between. This CDR3 region has 14 residues. CDR1 KGHSY and CDR2 FQNENV come from the germline V gene. Here the CDR3 reads CASSLIGGHQPQHF. The DNA for the CDR3 is TGTGCCAGCAGCCTAATCGGCGGGCATCAGCCCCAGCATTTT.

This rearrangement joins TRBV7-8 to TRBJ2-2; 7 positions agree with TRBD2. CDR1 is SGHVS, CDR2 FQNEAQ, per germline. Losses at the gene ends were 1 base for V and 5 bases for J; bases not matched to a gene: 4. The CDR3 loop spans 15 amino acids. Here the CDR3 reads CASSLGWGGTGELFF. CDR3 coding DNA: TGTGCCAGCAGCTTAGGGTGGGGAGGGACCGGGGAGCTGTTTTTT.

The chain uses TRBV6-5 and TRBJ1-1; 7 nucleotides agree with TRBD1. CDR1 and CDR2 (germline): MNHEY, SVGAGI. V lost 10 bases, J lost 1 base, and 9 bases stayed unmatched. CDR3 length equals 14 residues. The CDR3 loop is CATKIQGGNTEAFF. CDR3 DNA: TGTGCCACCAAAATCCAGGGGGGGAACACTGAAGCTTTCTTT.

The rearrangement joins TRBV14 to TRBJ2-7; D may be TRBD2 (6 bases). The CDR3 has 19 residues. Per germline, CDR1 SGHDN and CDR2 FVKESK. Trimming stripped 1 base from V and 4 bases from J, with 26 bases between. CDR3: CASSQASVLGGDGWYEQYF. The CDR3 DNA reads TGTGCCAGCAGCCAAGCCTCCGTCCTCGGCGGGGACGGGTGGTACGAGCAGTACTTC.

This chain links TRBV18 with TRBJ1-3; TRBD1 might be the D (6 bases). CDR1 KGHSH and CDR2 LQKENI come from the germline V gene. Trimming took off 2 bases at V and 0 bases at J, with 8 bases between the two ends. This CDR3 spans 15 amino acids. CDR3 nucleotide sequence: TGTGCCAGCTCACCAGGACAGACCTCTGGAAACACCATATATTTT. Amino acids: CASSPGQTSGNTIYF.

The chain combines TRBV5-5 with TRBJ2-5, with a weak D call TRBD1 (5 bases). The CDR3 is 14 amino acids. Germline lookup yields CDR1 SGHKS and CDR2 YYEKEE (reference sequence). V was cut by 0 bases and J by 5 bases, with 11 bases left in between. CDR3 loop: CASSLGADSETQYF. DNA for the CDR3: TGTGCCAGCAGCTTGGGTGCCGACAGCGAGACCCAGTACTTC.

The chain employs TRBV6-1 and TRBJ1-5; no clear D. Germline CDR1 MNHNS, CDR2 SASEGT. Trimming left V 1 base short and J 0 bases short, with 7 bases between. This CDR3 has 15 amino acids. CDR3 residues: CASSEDKYSNQPQHF. CDR3 DNA: TGTGCCAGCAGTGAAGACAAGTATAGCAATCAGCCCCAGCATTTT.

The J gene is TRBJ2-1, the V gene TRBV6-2 or TRBV6-3, with 11 bases identical to TRBD2. The CDR3 spans 15 residues. Germline values: CDR1 MNHEY, CDR2 SVGEGT. V shed 0 bases, J shed 7 bases, and the junction held 2 bases outside the gene matches. The CDR3 reads CASSYSASGGNEQFF. CDR3 in DNA: TGTGCCAGCAGTTACTCGGCTAGCGGGGGGAATGAGCAGTTCTTC.

This clone appeared a single time. The chain has TRBV18 and TRBJ2-7; perhaps TRBD1 as D (7 bases). The CDR3 covers 19 residues. Germline CDR1 is KGHSH and CDR2 is LQKENI. Deletions cut 3 bases from V and 0 bases from J, with 24 bases between. In DNA, the CDR3 is TGTGCCAGCTCACCCCTGAATCTTGCGGGGACAGAGCTCTCCTACGAGCAGTACTTC. It specifies CASSPLNLAGTELSYEQYF.

The chain employs TRBV7-8 and TRBJ1-1, with a weak D call TRBD1 (6 bases). Germline lookup yields CDR1 SGHVS and CDR2 FQNEAQ. The CDR3 has 13 amino acids. Trimming removed 3 bases from V and 4 bases from J, with 9 bases in between. In nucleotides, the CDR3 is TGTGCCAGCAGCTTCCAGGGGAGCACTGAAGCTTTCTTT. It yields the protein CASSFQGSTEAFF.